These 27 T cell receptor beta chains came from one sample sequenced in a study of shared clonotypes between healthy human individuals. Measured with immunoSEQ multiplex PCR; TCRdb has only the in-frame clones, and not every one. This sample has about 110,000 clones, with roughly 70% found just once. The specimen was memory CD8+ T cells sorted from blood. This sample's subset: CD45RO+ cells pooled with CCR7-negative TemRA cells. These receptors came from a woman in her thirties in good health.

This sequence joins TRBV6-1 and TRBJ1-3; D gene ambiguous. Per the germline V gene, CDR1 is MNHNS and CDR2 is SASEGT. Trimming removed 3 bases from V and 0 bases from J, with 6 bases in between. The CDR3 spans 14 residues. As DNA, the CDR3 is TGTGCCAGCAGTGATGTGGTCTCTGGAAACACCATATATTTT. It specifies CASSDVVSGNTIYF.

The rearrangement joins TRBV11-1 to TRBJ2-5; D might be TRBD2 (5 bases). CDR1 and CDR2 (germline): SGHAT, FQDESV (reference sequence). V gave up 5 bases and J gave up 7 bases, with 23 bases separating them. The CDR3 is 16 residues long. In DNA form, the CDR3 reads TGTGCCAGCAGCCAAACTACCGGATGGGCGGGCAGGACCCAGTACTTC. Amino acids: CASSQTTGWAGRTQYF. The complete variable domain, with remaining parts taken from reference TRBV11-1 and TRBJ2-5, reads EAEVAQSPRYKITEKSQAVAFWCDPISGHATLYWYRQILGQGPELLVQFQDESVVDDSQLPKDRFSAERLKGVDSTLKIQPAELGDSAMYLCASSQTTGWAGRTQYFGPGTRLLVL.

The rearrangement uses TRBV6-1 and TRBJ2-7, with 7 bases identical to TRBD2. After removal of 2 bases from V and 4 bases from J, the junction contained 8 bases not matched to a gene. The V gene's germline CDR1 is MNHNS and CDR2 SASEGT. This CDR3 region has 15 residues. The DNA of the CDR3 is TGTGCCAGCAGTGAATTGGGCGGGAGCTTGTACGAGCAGTACTTC. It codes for CASSELGGSLYEQYF.

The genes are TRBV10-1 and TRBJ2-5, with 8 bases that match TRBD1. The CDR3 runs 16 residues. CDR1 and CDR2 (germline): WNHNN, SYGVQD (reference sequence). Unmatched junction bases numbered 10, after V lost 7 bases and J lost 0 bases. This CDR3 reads CASNMTRDRNQETQYF. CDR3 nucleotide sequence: TGCGCCAGCAACATGACCCGGGACAGGAACCAAGAGACCCAGTACTTC.

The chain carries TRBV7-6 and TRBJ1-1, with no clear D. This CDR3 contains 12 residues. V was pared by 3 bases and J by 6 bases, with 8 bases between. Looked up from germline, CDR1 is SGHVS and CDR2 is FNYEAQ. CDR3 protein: CASSFGVSEAFF. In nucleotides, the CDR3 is TGTGCCAGCAGCTTTGGGGTGTCTGAAGCTTTCTTT.

DNA of the CDR3: TGTGCCAGCAGTGAAACTTCTAGCGGAGGCTCCTACGAGCAGTACTTC. Amino acids: CASSETSSGGSYEQYF. The chain couples TRBV2 to TRBJ2-7, with TRBD2 matching over 7 bases. CDR1 is SNHLY, CDR2 FYNNEI, per germline. This CDR3 comprises 16 residues. Trimming removed 2 bases from V and 0 bases from J; junction bases left unmatched: 7.

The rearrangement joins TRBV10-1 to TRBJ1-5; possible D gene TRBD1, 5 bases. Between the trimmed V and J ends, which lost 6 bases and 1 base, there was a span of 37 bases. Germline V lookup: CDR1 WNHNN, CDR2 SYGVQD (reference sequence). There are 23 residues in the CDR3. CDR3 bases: TGCGCCAGCAGCGTAGGGCCCTTTAAAGACCCGAATTCCGGGGAGGGGAGCAATCAGCCCCAGCATTTT. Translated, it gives CASSVGPFKDPNSGEGSNQPQHF.

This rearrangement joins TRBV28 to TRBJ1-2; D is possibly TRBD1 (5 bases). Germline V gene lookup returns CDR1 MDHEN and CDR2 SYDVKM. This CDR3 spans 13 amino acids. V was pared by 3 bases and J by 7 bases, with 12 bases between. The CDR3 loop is CASSLNRKGGYTF. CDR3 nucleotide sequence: TGTGCCAGCAGTTTGAACAGGAAAGGTGGCTACACCTTC.

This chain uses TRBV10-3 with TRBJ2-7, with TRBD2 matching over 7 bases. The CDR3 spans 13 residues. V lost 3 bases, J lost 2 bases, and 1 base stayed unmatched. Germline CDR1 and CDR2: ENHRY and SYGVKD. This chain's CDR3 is CAISEGLAYEQYF. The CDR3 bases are TGTGCCATCAGTGAAGGACTAGCCTACGAGCAGTACTTC.

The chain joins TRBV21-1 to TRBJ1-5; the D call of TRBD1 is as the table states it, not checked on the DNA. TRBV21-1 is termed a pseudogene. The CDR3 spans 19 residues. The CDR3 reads CASSTLGLRDLNSNQPQHF. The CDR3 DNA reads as TGTGCCAGCAGCACGCTGGGGCTGCGAGACCTTAATAGCAATCAGCCCCAGCATTTT.

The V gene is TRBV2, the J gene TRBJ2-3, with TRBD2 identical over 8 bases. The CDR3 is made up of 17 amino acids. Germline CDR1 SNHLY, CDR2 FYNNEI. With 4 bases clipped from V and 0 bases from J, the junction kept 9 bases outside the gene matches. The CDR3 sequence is CASSGASGRSSTDTQYF. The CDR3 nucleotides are TGTGCCAGCAGTGGAGCTAGCGGGCGCTCTAGCACAGATACGCAGTATTTT. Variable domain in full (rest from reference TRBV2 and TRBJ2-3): EPEVTQTPSHQVTQMGQEVILRCVPISNHLYFYWYRQILGQKVEFLVSFYNNEISEKSEIFDDQFSVERPDGSNFTLKIRSTKLEDSAMYFCASSGASGRSSTDTQYFGPGTRLTVL.

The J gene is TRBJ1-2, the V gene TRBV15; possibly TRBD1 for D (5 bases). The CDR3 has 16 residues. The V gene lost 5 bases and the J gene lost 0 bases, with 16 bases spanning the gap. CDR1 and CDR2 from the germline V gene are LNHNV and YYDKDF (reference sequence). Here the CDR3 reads CATSRSRVESNYGYTF. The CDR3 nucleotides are TGTGCCACCAGCCGATCCAGGGTTGAATCTAACTATGGCTACACCTTC.

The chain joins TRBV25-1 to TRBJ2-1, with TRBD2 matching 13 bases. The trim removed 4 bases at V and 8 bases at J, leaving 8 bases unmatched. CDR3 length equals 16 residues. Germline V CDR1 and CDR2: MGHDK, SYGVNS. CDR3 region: CASSGTSGSFSDEQFF. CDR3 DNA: TGTGCCAGCAGTGGGACTAGCGGGAGTTTTTCAGATGAGCAGTTCTTC. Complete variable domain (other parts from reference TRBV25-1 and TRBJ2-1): EADIYQTPRYLVIGTGKKITLECSQTMGHDKMYWYQQDPGMELHLIHYSYGVNSTEKGDLSSESTVSRIRTEHFPLTLESARPSHTSQYLCASSGTSGSFSDEQFFGPGTRLTVL.

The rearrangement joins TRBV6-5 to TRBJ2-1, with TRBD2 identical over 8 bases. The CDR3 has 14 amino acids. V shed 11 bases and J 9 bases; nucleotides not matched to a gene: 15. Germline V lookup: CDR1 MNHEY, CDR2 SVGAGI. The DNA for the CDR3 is TGTGCCTGCGGACTAGCCATAGATCAAAGTGAGCAGTTCTTC. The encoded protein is CACGLAIDQSEQFF.

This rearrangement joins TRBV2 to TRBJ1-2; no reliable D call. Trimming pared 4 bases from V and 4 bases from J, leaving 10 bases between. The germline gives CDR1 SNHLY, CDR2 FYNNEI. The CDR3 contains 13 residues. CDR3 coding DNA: TGTGCCAGCAGTGTTATGCCGGCCTATGGCTACACCTTC. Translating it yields CASSVMPAYGYTF.

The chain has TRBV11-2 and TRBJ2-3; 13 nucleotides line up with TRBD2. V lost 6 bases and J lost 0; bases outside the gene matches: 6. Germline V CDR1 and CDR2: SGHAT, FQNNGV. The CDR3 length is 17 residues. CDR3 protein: CASSRTSGGLSTDTQYF. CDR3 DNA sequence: TGTGCCAGCAGTCGGACTAGCGGGGGACTAAGCACAGATACGCAGTATTTT.

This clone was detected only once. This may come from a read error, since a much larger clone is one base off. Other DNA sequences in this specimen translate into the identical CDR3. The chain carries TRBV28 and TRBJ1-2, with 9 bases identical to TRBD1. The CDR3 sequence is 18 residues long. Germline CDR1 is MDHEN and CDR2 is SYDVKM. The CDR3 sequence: CASSFSAFGQGPNYGYTF. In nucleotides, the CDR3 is TGTGCCAGCAGTTTTTCTGCTTTTGGACAGGGGCCCAACTATGGCTACACCTTT.

CDR3 DNA sequence: TGTGCCAGCAGTGAACCGCGCTCAGGGGGCGTTGAAAAACTGTTTTTT. Its translation: CASSEPRSGGVEKLFF. The rearrangement links TRBV2 to TRBJ1-4, with 8 bases lining up with TRBD1. From germline, CDR1 is SNHLY and CDR2 FYNNEI. This CDR3 region has 16 residues. V gave up 2 bases and J gave up 7 bases; unmatched junction bases: 9.

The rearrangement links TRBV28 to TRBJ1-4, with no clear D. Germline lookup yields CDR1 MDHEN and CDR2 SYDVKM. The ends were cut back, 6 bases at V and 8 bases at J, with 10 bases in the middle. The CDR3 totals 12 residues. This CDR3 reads CASRTQQEKLFF. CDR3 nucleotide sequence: TGTGCCAGCAGGACTCAACAGGAAAAACTGTTTTTT.

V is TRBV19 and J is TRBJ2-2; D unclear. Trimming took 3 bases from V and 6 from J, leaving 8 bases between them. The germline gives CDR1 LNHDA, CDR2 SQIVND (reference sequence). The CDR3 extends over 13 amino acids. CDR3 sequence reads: CASSMAQSGELFF. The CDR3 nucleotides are TGTGCCAGTAGTATGGCCCAGTCCGGGGAGCTGTTTTTT.

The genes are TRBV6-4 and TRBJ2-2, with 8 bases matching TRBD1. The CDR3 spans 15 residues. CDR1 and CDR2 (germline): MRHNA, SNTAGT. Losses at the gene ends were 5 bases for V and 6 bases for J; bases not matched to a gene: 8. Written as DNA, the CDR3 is TGTGCCAGCAGTCCGACAGGGGAGATCGCCGGGGAGCTGTTTTTT. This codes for CASSPTGEIAGELFF.

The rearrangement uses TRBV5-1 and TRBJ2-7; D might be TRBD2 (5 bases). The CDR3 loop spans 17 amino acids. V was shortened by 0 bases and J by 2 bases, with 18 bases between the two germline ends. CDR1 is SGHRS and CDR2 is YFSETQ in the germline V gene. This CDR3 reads CASSLENGPPGAYEQYF. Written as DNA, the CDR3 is TGCGCCAGCAGCTTGGAAAATGGACCCCCCGGGGCCTACGAGCAGTACTTC.

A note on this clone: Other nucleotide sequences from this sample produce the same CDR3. CDR3 nucleotide sequence: TGTGCCAGCAGTGGGGGGAATCAGCCCCAGCATTTT. The encoded protein is CASSGGNQPQHF. The J gene is TRBJ1-5, the V gene TRBV28, with D possibly TRBD1 on 5 matching bases. Germline V CDR1 and CDR2: MDHEN, SYDVKM. Trimming removed 5 bases at V and 4 bases at J, with 6 bases between. The CDR3 has 12 residues.

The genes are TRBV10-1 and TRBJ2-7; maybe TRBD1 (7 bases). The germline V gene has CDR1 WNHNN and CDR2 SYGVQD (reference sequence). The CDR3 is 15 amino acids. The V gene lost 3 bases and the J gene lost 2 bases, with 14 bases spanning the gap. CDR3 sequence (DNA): TGCGCCAGCAGTGAAGGAGGGGGCCTCACCTACGAGCAGTACTTC. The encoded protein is CASSEGGGLTYEQYF.

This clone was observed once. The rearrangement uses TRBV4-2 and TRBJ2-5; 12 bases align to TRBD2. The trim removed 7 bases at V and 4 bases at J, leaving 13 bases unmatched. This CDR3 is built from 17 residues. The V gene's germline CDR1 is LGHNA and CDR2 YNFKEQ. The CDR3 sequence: CASTQGPSGRAGETQYF. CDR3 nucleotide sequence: TGTGCCAGCACTCAGGGTCCTAGCGGGAGGGCTGGAGAGACCCAGTACTTC.

The CDR3 reads CASRFGPTGANYGYTF. The CDR3 DNA reads as TGTGCCAGTAGATTCGGTCCGACAGGGGCGAACTATGGCTACACCTTC. The chain couples TRBV19 to TRBJ1-2; TRBD1 agrees at 8 bases. The CDR3 consists of 16 residues. Losses at the gene ends were 6 bases for V and 2 bases for J; bases not matched to a gene: 11. Germline loops: CDR1 LNHDA, CDR2 SQIVND (reference sequence).

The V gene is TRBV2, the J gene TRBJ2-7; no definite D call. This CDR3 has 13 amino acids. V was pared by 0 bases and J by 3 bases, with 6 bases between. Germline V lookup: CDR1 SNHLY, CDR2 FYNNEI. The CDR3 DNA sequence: TGTGCCAGCAGTGAAGCCGATTACTACGAGCAGTACTTC. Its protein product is CASSEADYYEQYF.